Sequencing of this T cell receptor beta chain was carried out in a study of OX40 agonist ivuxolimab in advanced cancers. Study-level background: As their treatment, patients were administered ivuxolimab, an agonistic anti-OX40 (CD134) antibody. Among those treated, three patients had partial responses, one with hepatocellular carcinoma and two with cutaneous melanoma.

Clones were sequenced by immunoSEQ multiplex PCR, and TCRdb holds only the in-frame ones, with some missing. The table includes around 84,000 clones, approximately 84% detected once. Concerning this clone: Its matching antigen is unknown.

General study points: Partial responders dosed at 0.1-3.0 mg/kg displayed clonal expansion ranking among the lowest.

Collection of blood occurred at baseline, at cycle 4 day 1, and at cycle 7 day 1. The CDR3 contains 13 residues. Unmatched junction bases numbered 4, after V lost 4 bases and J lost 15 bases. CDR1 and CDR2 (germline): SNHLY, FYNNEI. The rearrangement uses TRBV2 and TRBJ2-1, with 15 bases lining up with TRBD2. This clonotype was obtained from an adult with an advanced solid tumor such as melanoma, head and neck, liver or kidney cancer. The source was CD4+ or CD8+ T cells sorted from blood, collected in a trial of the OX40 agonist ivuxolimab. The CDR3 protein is CASSGTSGGAAFF. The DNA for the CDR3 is TGTGCCAGCAGTGGGACTAGCGGGGGGGCTGCGTTCTTC. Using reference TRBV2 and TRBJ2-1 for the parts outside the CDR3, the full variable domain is EPEVTQTPSHQVTQMGQEVILRCVPISNHLYFYWYRQILGQKVEFLVSFYNNEISEKSEIFDDQFSVERPDGSNFTLKIRSTKLEDSAMYFCASSGTSGGAAFFGPGTRLTVL.